This T cell receptor beta chain was sequenced in a study of radiotherapy plus CTLA-4 blockade in lung cancer. Germline-derived CDR1 and CDR2 are MGHRA and YSYEKL. This CDR3 has 15 residues. V shed 4 bases, J shed 9 bases, and the junction held 6 bases outside the gene matches. Study-wide results and caveats: In blood, after radiotherapy plus ipilimumab, tumor-derived TCR clones expanded.

There are a few counts of this clone. Its antigen remains unidentified. Using immunoSEQ multiplex PCR, the repertoire was profiled, and TCRdb retains in-frame clones only, with some absent. This sample has around 30,000 clones, with 60% to 80% found just once. This rearrangement joins TRBV4-1 to TRBJ2-1; 13 bases fit TRBD2. The TCR comes from a human donor with non-small cell lung cancer whose response to radiotherapy plus ipilimumab could not be evaluated. The sequencing used peripheral blood, collected from a patient treated with radiotherapy plus ipilimumab. The CDR3: CASSPGLAGLAEQFF. The CDR3 DNA sequence: TGCGCCAGCAGCCCGGGACTAGCGGGACTGGCTGAGCAGTTCTTC.